What follows describes a single T cell receptor beta chain. Its antigen is unknown. Trimming shortened V by 10 bases and J by 0 bases, and 13 bases separated the two germline ends. This CDR3 is built from 15 residues. Germline CDR1 and CDR2: MNHNS and SASEGT. Each sample contributed approximately 96,000 TCR templates to the assay. Sequenced by immunoSEQ multiplex PCR; TCRdb stores in-frame clones only, minus some. This sample has approximately 94,000 clones; approximately 94% occur once, and the top ten carry 1% to 1.5%. The data derive from a study of siplizumab effects on memory and regulatory T cells. The study, taken as a whole, reports: Versus around 25% in controls, the mappable alloreactive CD4+ clones averaged roughly 75% Treg-derived with siplizumab.

Sequencing input: non-Treg CD4+ T cells sorted from blood. The gene calls are TRBV6-1 and TRBJ2-6; D uncertain. The TCR was taken from a human donor in good health. CDR3 sequence (DNA): TGTGCCACGACAATAGACACCTCTGGGGCCAACGTCCTGACTTTC. Protein: CATTIDTSGANVLTF.